Listed here are 5 T cell receptor beta chains from one sample, sequenced in a study of T cell clonotyping in hematopoietic cell transplantation. The time point denotes: recipient sample about 28 days before transplant, after cytoreduction. Here immunoSEQ multiplex PCR was the method, and the copy in TCRdb shows in-frame clones only, minus some. Of tens of thousands of clones listed, about nine tenths are singletons. The starting material was peripheral blood mononuclear cells, obtained before stem cell transplant. The receptors originated from a man aged 18 to 30 with biphenotypic leukemia. Some clones in this sample may be carry-over from other donors' samples.

V gene TRBV7-3 combines with J gene TRBJ1-2, with D possibly TRBD1 on 6 matching bases. CDR1 and CDR2 (germline): SGHTA, FQGTGA. This CDR3 is built from 13 residues. With 5 bases removed from V and 6 bases from J, the gap between germline ends came to 13 bases. CDR3 in DNA: TGTGCCAGCAGCCCCCAGGGGCAGGATGGCTACACCTTC. Amino acids: CASSPQGQDGYTF.

This rearrangement joins TRBV2 to TRBJ2-7, with D perhaps TRBD1 (5 bases). The CDR3 consists of 13 residues. The germline gives CDR1 SNHLY, CDR2 FYNNEI. V dropped 10 bases and J dropped 1 base, with 14 bases sitting between them. The CDR3 DNA reads as TGTGCCACCTCAGGGTTTGTGTCCTACGAGCAGTACTTC. Translating it yields CATSGFVSYEQYF.

The chain links TRBV19 to TRBJ2-1, with no clear D. CDR1 is LNHDA, CDR2 SQIVND, per germline (reference sequence). V was shortened by 1 base and J by 3 bases, with 4 bases between the two germline ends. The CDR3 is 13 amino acids. The CDR3 nucleotides read TGTGCCAGTAGTATAGGGGGCTACAATGAGCAGTTCTTC. It yields the protein CASSIGGYNEQFF. Full variable domain (rest looked up from reference TRBV19 and TRBJ2-1): DGGITQSPKYLFRKEGQNVTLSCEQNLNHDAMYWYRQDPGQGLRLIYYSQIVNDFQKGDIAEGYSVSREKKESFPLTVTSAQKNPTAFYLCASSIGGYNEQFFGPGTRLTVL.

The chain carries TRBV6-5 and TRBJ2-2; possible D gene TRBD2, 7 bases. This CDR3 region has 14 residues. Trimming took off 8 bases at V and 4 bases at J, with 14 bases between the two ends. CDR1 is MNHEY, CDR2 SVGAGI, per germline. CDR3 DNA: TGTGCCAGCTCCTTCGGGGGGCCCACCGGGGAGCTGTTTTTT. This encodes CASSFGGPTGELFF.

J is TRBJ2-7 and V is TRBV11-2, with 8 bases that match TRBD2. V lost 4 bases to trimming and J lost 3 bases; unmatched junction nucleotides: 5. Germline CDR1 reads SGHAT; CDR2 reads FQNNGV. CDR3 size: 14 residues. The CDR3 DNA reads as TGTGCCAGCAGCTCGTTTAGCGGGGTCTACGAGCAGTACTTC. It translates to CASSSFSGVYEQYF.